The T cell receptor (beta chain) under discussion was sequenced for a study of regulatory T cells in long-lasting Graves disease. This clonotype was observed many times. The length of the CDR3 is 15 residues. Looked up from germline, CDR1 is DFQATT and CDR2 is SNEGSKA (reference sequence). V was cut by 6 bases and J by 0 bases, with 16 bases left in between. Construction of TCR beta libraries relied on iRepertoire HTBI primers and on Arm-PCR targeting CDR3 regions. TCRdb redid the calling of the multiplex PCR reads with MiXCR, one entry per CDR3 protein. The profile shows almost 450,000 distinct CDR3 sequences, about a sixth of them singletons. Time point given: newly diagnosed GD, antithyroid drugs for less than 3 months. RNA from PBMCs was the source of the TCR library. Investigators report Graves' disease was diagnosed under American Thyroid Association guidelines. The data were also submitted as part of a second study, on T cells in Graves' hyperthyroidism and ophthalmopathy. Per that paper: Within blood appeared most thyroid clonotypes that had expanded above 0.001.

The material was peripheral blood mononuclear cells (PBMCs), obtained at new diagnosis, from a patient treated with antithyroid drugs. The chain links TRBV20-1 to TRBJ2-3, with a possible D match to TRBD1 (6 bases). The clonotype comes from a woman aged 25 to 39 with Graves disease. In nucleotides, the CDR3 is TGCAGTGCCGCCCCGACAGGCACTAGCACAGATACGCAGTATTTT. Translated, it gives CSAAPTGTSTDTQYF.